Listed here are 17 T cell receptor beta chains from one sample, sequenced in a study of blood T cell repertoires in COVID-19 (dated by TCRdb to the early 2020s). The library was obtained by the immunoSEQ multiplex PCR assay. The immuneACCESS repertoire file appears here via TCRdb, limited to in-frame rearrangements. These files lack a portion of the clones; in checked studies, under half of the deficit traces to unresolved V genes, and the cause of the others is not known. This sample comprises some 110,000 clones, around 80% of them detected only once. The top ten clonotypes cover roughly 6.2% of the sample. Sample: peripheral blood. The receptors shown here come from a man older than 75 with COVID-19, enrolled during active disease.

This clone was seen a few times. This chain joins TRBV7-2 and TRBJ2-7; 7 bases line up with TRBD1. With V trimmed by 4 bases and J by 6 bases, 6 bases remained unmatched. The CDR3 length is 13 residues. Germline CDR1 SGHTA, CDR2 FQGNSA. The CDR3 bases are TGTGCCAGCAGCTCGGGACAGTTCTTCGAGCAGTACTTC. The encoded protein is CASSSGQFFEQYF.

The chain links TRBV12-3 or TRBV12-4 to TRBJ1-5, with D perhaps TRBD1 (5 bases). V dropped 6 bases and J dropped 4 bases, with 10 bases sitting between them. This CDR3 has 13 residues. CDR3 nucleotide sequence: TGTGCCAGCAGCCGGACACGGAATCAGCCCCAGCATTTT. It specifies CASSRTRNQPQHF.

This clone occurred once. V is TRBV5-6 and J is TRBJ2-1; 11 bases map to TRBD2. The ends lost 3 bases at V and 10 bases at J; junction bases unmatched: 12. Germline V gives CDR1 SGHDT, CDR2 YYEEEE. This CDR3 has 16 amino acids. Here the CDR3 reads CASSSRLAGGRTEQFF. The DNA of the CDR3 is TGTGCCAGCAGCTCACGTCTAGCGGGAGGCCGCACCGAGCAGTTCTTC. The variable domain in full, completed from reference TRBV5-6 and TRBJ2-1, reads DAGVTQSPTHLIKTRGQQVTLRCSPKSGHDTVSWYQQALGQGPQFIFQYYEEEERQRGNFPDRFSGHQFPNYSSELNVNALLLGDSALYLCASSSRLAGGRTEQFFGPGTRLTVL.

This chain joins TRBV9 and TRBJ1-2, with 8 bases identical to TRBD1. The CDR3 has 14 amino acids. J was trimmed by 6 bases and V by 5 bases; bases with no gene match: 9. The germline CDR1 and CDR2 sequences are SGDLS and YYNGEE. The CDR3 bases are TGTGCCAGCAGGGGACTGACAGGGGCCCATGGCTACACCTTC. Protein: CASRGLTGAHGYTF.

The CDR3 DNA follows: TGTGCCAGCACCCCCAGGGCTGCGGATTCACCCCTCCACTTT. This sequence encodes CASTPRAADSPLHF. The rearrangement uses TRBV21-1 and TRBJ1-6; the table's D call, TRBD1, has no DNA check behind it. TRBV21-1 is deemed a pseudogene. CDR3 length equals 14 residues.

This chain connects TRBV3-1 (or the pseudogene TRBV3-2) to TRBJ1-1; D might be TRBD1 (6 bases). The length of the CDR3 is 15 residues. CDR1 is LGHDT and CDR2 is YNNKEL in the germline V gene (reference sequence). Deletions cut 0 bases from V and 1 base from J, with 9 bases between. The DNA of the CDR3 is TGTGCCAGCAGCCAAGAGGGACATCGGAACACTGAAGCTTTCTTT. This codes for CASSQEGHRNTEAFF.

The chain uses TRBV11-2 and TRBJ2-7; D is possibly TRBD2 (6 bases). CDR3 length equals 15 residues. CDR1 SGHAT and CDR2 FQNNGV come from the germline V gene. V dropped 1 base and J dropped 4 bases, with 14 bases sitting between them. The CDR3 reads CASSLVAGSGYEQYF. The CDR3, as DNA: TGTGCCAGCAGCTTAGTCGCCGGGAGTGGATACGAGCAGTACTTC.

The chain has TRBV4-3 and TRBJ2-2, with 8 bases fitting TRBD1. Germline assignment: CDR1 LGHNA and CDR2 YSLEER. This CDR3 has 19 residues. The V segment lost 0 bases and the J segment 3 bases; nucleotides outside the gene matches: 12. The chain's CDR3 is CASSQDFPGGAWDTGELFF. DNA for the CDR3: TGCGCCAGCAGCCAAGATTTCCCAGGGGGCGCCTGGGACACCGGGGAGCTGTTTTTT.

The sample holds a few counts of this clone. This chain joins TRBV28 and TRBJ1-4; no reliable D call. The CDR3 contains 14 residues. Germline V gives CDR1 MDHEN, CDR2 SYDVKM. V was pared by 2 bases and J by 7 bases, with 11 bases between. Here the CDR3 reads CASSLGYTGEKLFF. CDR3 coding DNA: TGTGCCAGCAGTTTAGGGTACACGGGTGAAAAACTGTTTTTT.

The V and J genes are TRBV5-1 and TRBJ2-7; 9 positions agree with TRBD1. The CDR3 runs 13 residues. J lost 6 bases, V lost 7 bases, and 8 bases had no gene match. CDR1 is SGHRS, CDR2 YFSETQ, per germline. The CDR3 here is CASGGQGGLEQYF. CDR3 nucleotides: TGCGCCAGCGGGGGACAGGGAGGCCTCGAGCAGTACTTC.

The CDR3 DNA is TGTGCCAGCAGTGAACAGGGCTCCTATGGCTACACCTTC. This gives the protein CASSEQGSYGYTF. V and J are TRBV25-1 and TRBJ1-2, with a tentative D call TRBD1 (5 bases). Germline V gives CDR1 MGHDK, CDR2 SYGVNS. Trimming took 2 bases from V and 4 from J, leaving 8 bases between them. This CDR3 comprises 13 residues.

V is TRBV29-1 and J is TRBJ2-6; 7 bases agree with TRBD1. Per the germline V gene, CDR1 is SQVTM and CDR2 is ANQGSEA. J was trimmed by 2 bases and V by 0 bases; bases with no gene match: 1. This CDR3 region has 15 residues. DNA for the CDR3: TGCAGCGTTGAAGACGGGACAGCTGGGGCCAACGTCCTGACTTTC. It translates to CSVEDGTAGANVLTF. The full variable domain, completed using reference TRBV29-1 and TRBJ2-6, is SAVISQKPSRDICQRGTSLTIQCQVDSQVTMMFWYRQQPGQSLTLIATANQGSEATYESGFVIDKFPISRPNLTFSTLTVSNMSPEDSSIYLCSVEDGTAGANVLTFGAGSRLTVL.

The chain carries TRBV4-1 and TRBJ1-1; 7 positions match TRBD1. J was trimmed by 11 bases and V by 3 bases; bases with no gene match: 12. The V gene's germline CDR1 is MGHRA and CDR2 YSYEKL. The CDR3 spans 14 residues. CDR3 in DNA: TGCGCCAGCAGCCACTCAGACAGGGAGGAGTTCGCTTTCTTT. Encoded protein: CASSHSDREEFAFF.

This chain connects TRBV5-1 to TRBJ2-3, with D perhaps matching TRBD2 (6 bases). Germline CDR1 is SGHRS and CDR2 is YFSETQ. The V end lost 5 bases, the J end lost 0 bases, and 10 bases lay between the germline ends. The CDR3 sequence is 14 residues long. The CDR3 reads CASRSGTSTDTQYF. The CDR3 region has the DNA TGCGCCAGCAGAAGTGGGACTAGCACAGATACGCAGTATTTT. The complete variable domain, with remaining parts taken from reference TRBV5-1 and TRBJ2-3, reads KAGVTQTPRYLIKTRGQQVTLSCSPISGHRSVSWYQQTPGQGLQFLFEYFSETQRNKGNFPGRFSGRQFSNSRSEMNVSTLELGDSALYLCASRSGTSTDTQYFGPGTRLTVL.

The chain carries TRBV10-1 and TRBJ2-2; TRBD1 aligns across 8 bases. From germline, CDR1 is WNHNN and CDR2 SYGVQD (reference sequence). The CDR3 has 15 residues. The J segment lost 4 bases and the V segment lost 6 bases, leaving 7 bases of the junction unmatched. The CDR3 DNA reads TGCGCCAGCAGGCCCGGGACAGGATCCACCGGGGAGCTGTTTTTT. Translation gives CASRPGTGSTGELFF.

This clone was detected only once. The genes are TRBV12-3 or TRBV12-4 and TRBJ1-3; no reliable D call. This CDR3 region has 13 residues. Trimming removed 3 bases at V and 4 bases at J, with 7 bases between. The CDR3 nucleotides read TGTGCCAGCAGTTTGCGCAACGGAAACACCATATATTTT. Translating it yields CASSLRNGNTIYF.

J is TRBJ1-2 and V is TRBV29-1, with 9 bases identical to TRBD1. CDR3 size: 12 residues. V lost 7 bases and J lost 4; bases outside the gene matches: 4. Germline assignment: CDR1 SQVTM and CDR2 ANQGSEA. In DNA, the CDR3 is TGCAGCGCCGTGACAGGGGGCTATGGCTACACCTTC. It specifies CSAVTGGYGYTF.